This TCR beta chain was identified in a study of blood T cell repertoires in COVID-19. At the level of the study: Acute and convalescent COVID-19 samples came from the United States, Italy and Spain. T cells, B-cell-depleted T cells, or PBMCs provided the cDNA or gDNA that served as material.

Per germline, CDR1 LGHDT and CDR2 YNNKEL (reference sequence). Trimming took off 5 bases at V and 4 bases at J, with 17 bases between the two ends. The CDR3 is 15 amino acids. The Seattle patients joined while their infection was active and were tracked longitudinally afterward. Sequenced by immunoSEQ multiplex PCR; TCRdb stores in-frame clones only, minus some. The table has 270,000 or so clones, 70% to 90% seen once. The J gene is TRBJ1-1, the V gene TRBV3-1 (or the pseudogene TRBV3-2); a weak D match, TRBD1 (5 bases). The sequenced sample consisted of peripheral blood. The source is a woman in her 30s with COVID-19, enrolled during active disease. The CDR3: CASSTLRGMFTEAFF. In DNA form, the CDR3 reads TGTGCCAGCAGCACTCTAAGGGGCATGTTCACTGAAGCTTTCTTT.